This TCR beta chain was captured in a study of blood T cell repertoires in COVID-19. This table comes from immunoSEQ multiplex PCR, and its TCRdb copy is limited to in-frame clones, with some not included. The table shows under 550,000 clones, with approximately 90% occurring only once. The CDR3 is 14 residues long. The ends were cut back, 3 bases at V and 4 bases at J, with 10 bases in the middle. Germline V lookup: CDR1 SGHVS, CDR2 FQNEAQ. The sequencing input was peripheral blood. The chain links TRBV7-8 to TRBJ2-1; no firm D call. This TCR derives from a man between 18 and 29 years old with COVID-19, enrolled during active disease. The CDR3, as DNA: TGTGCCAGCAGCTTTGCGGAAACTTACAATGAGCAGTTCTTC. Translated: CASSFAETYNEQFF.